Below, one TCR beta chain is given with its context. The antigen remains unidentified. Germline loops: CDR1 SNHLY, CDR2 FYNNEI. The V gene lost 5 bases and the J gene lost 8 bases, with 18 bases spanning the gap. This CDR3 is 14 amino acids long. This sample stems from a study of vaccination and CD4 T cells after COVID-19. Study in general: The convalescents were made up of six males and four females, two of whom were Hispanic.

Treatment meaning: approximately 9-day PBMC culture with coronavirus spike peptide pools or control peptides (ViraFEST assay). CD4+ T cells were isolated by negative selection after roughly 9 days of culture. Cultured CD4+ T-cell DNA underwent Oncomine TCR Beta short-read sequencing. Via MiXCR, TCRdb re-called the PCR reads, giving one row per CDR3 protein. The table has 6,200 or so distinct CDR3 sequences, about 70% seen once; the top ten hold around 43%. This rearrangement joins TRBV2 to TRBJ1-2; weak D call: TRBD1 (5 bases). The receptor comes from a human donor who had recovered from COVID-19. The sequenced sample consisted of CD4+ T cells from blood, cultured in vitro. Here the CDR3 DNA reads TGTGCCAGCAGTCCCATAGTTCAGGGCGGGGGCTACACCTTC. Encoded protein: CASSPIVQGGGYTF.